The present entry profiles one T cell receptor beta chain with its context. This entry is derived from a study of T-cell reconstitution after alpha-beta-depleted transplantation in children. Unique molecular identifiers were incorporated into the prepared TCRbeta library. MiXCR was run by TCRdb on the PCR reads, yielding one entry per CDR3 protein. The sample carries over 550,000 distinct CDR3 sequences, about 10% recorded once. V lost 4 bases to trimming and J lost 9 bases, with 16 bases between them. The CDR3 is 13 residues long. The sequenced sample was PBMCs from the stem cell graft donor, obtained from the stem cell graft. The gene calls are TRBV12-3 or TRBV12-4 and TRBJ2-7; a possible D gene is TRBD2 (6 bases). The receptor's source is a human donor who donated a stem cell graft to a child with acute myeloid leukemia. Here the CDR3 reads CASSSSFLTRQYF. CDR3 DNA: TGTGCCAGCAGTTCCTCGTTTCTGACTAGGCAGTACTTC.